This T cell receptor beta chain came from a study of blood T cell repertoires in COVID-19. Profiled with immunoSEQ multiplex PCR; TCRdb holds only in-frame clones, not every one. The top ten clones hold roughly an eighth of a sample with approximately 290,000 clones, approximately 89% of them seen once. V dropped 4 bases and J dropped 5; count of bases not matched to a gene: 7. In germline, CDR1 is MDHEN, CDR2 SYDVKM. The CDR3 runs 15 residues. The rearrangement joins TRBV28 to TRBJ2-1, with 8 bases aligning to TRBD2. Sequenced input: peripheral blood. The sequence came from a woman aged 55-70 years with acute or convalescent COVID-19. CDR3 DNA: TGTGCCAGCAGTTCCATAGCGGGGCGAGACAATGAGCAGTTCTTC. Translation: CASSSIAGRDNEQFF.